This is a list of T cell receptor beta chains from one sample in a study of T cell responses to AZD1222 COVID-19 vaccine. Data came from immunoSEQ multiplex PCR; TCRdb stores just in-frame clones and leaves some out. The table lists some 120,000 clones, approximately 91% of them singletons. The sequencing used peripheral blood, collected 28 days after the second AZD1222 dose. The receptors here all came from an adult who received the AZD1222 COVID-19 vaccine. The conserved cysteine and the conserved F or W are not part of the CDR3 here.

V gene	J gene	CDR3 protein
TRBV15	TRBJ1-5	ATSPTVSNQPQH
TRBV18	TRBJ1-6	ASSPTGVQNNSPLH
TRBV5-1	TRBJ1-4	ASSLIGRNEKLF
TRBV5-4	TRBJ1-1	ASSRTGTGIGAF
TRBV4-2	TRBJ1-2	ASSQEVGVIDYGYT
TRBV6-5	TRBJ2-7	ASSRDRGREQY
TRBV4-3	TRBJ1-5	ASSQDRRGVPQH
TRBV18	TRBJ2-7	ASSPTSTYASYEQY
TRBV5-1	TRBJ1-3	ASSIPDGQASGNTIY
TRBV5-6	TRBJ1-6	ASSSRGRLNSPLH
TRBV19	TRBJ2-3	ASGGDYQSTDTQY
TRBV5-1	TRBJ1-1	ASSYGWGAPNTEAF
TRBV5-1	TRBJ2-7	ASSPTGEYEQY
TRBV7-3	TRBJ2-1	ASSGLLQDEQF
TRBV7-2	TRBJ1-4	ASSGGPTTNEKLF
TRBV30	TRBJ1-6	AWSDDRNSPLH
TRBV6-5	TRBJ2-7	ASSWTSGTYEQY
TRBV7-9	TRBJ2-3	ASSLRGWGPDTQY
TRBV28	TRBJ2-5	ASSRLAGLETQY
TRBV24-1	TRBJ2-5	ATSDGNGGQETQY
TRBV2	TRBJ2-7	ASRDQGGGVSYEQY
TRBV4-1	TRBJ2-1	ASSQGTSGNHNEQF
TRBV2	TRBJ1-1	ASGQGAGNTEAF
TRBV5-1	TRBJ1-2	ASSLAGQFNRGYT
TRBV5-1	TRBJ1-1	ASSAYRGRTEAF
TRBV3-1/TRBV3-2	TRBJ2-3	ASSQESSASGYTDTQY
TRBV7-2	TRBJ2-7	ASSRAHGTVSSYEQY
TRBV7-9	TRBJ1-5	ASSSTGTNPGNQPQH
TRBV20-1	TRBJ1-3	SASVVAGNTIY
TRBV3-1/TRBV3-2	TRBJ1-1	ASSQAGTANTEAF
TRBV27	TRBJ1-1	ASSLGGGGRGNTEAF
TRBV27	TRBJ2-3	ASSDRQGRRDTQY
TRBV7-2	TRBJ2-4	ASSLWAKNIQY
TRBV7-3	TRBJ2-5	ASSPLPGLETQY
TRBV29-1	TRBJ1-1	SVTGAPESAF
TRBV5-1	TRBJ2-5	ASSRGTSGGAQETQY
TRBV5-4	TRBJ2-1	ASSSGTSANEQF
TRBV18	TRBJ2-7	ASSGGVGYEQY
TRBV7-2	TRBJ2-4	ASSLGGGGIQY